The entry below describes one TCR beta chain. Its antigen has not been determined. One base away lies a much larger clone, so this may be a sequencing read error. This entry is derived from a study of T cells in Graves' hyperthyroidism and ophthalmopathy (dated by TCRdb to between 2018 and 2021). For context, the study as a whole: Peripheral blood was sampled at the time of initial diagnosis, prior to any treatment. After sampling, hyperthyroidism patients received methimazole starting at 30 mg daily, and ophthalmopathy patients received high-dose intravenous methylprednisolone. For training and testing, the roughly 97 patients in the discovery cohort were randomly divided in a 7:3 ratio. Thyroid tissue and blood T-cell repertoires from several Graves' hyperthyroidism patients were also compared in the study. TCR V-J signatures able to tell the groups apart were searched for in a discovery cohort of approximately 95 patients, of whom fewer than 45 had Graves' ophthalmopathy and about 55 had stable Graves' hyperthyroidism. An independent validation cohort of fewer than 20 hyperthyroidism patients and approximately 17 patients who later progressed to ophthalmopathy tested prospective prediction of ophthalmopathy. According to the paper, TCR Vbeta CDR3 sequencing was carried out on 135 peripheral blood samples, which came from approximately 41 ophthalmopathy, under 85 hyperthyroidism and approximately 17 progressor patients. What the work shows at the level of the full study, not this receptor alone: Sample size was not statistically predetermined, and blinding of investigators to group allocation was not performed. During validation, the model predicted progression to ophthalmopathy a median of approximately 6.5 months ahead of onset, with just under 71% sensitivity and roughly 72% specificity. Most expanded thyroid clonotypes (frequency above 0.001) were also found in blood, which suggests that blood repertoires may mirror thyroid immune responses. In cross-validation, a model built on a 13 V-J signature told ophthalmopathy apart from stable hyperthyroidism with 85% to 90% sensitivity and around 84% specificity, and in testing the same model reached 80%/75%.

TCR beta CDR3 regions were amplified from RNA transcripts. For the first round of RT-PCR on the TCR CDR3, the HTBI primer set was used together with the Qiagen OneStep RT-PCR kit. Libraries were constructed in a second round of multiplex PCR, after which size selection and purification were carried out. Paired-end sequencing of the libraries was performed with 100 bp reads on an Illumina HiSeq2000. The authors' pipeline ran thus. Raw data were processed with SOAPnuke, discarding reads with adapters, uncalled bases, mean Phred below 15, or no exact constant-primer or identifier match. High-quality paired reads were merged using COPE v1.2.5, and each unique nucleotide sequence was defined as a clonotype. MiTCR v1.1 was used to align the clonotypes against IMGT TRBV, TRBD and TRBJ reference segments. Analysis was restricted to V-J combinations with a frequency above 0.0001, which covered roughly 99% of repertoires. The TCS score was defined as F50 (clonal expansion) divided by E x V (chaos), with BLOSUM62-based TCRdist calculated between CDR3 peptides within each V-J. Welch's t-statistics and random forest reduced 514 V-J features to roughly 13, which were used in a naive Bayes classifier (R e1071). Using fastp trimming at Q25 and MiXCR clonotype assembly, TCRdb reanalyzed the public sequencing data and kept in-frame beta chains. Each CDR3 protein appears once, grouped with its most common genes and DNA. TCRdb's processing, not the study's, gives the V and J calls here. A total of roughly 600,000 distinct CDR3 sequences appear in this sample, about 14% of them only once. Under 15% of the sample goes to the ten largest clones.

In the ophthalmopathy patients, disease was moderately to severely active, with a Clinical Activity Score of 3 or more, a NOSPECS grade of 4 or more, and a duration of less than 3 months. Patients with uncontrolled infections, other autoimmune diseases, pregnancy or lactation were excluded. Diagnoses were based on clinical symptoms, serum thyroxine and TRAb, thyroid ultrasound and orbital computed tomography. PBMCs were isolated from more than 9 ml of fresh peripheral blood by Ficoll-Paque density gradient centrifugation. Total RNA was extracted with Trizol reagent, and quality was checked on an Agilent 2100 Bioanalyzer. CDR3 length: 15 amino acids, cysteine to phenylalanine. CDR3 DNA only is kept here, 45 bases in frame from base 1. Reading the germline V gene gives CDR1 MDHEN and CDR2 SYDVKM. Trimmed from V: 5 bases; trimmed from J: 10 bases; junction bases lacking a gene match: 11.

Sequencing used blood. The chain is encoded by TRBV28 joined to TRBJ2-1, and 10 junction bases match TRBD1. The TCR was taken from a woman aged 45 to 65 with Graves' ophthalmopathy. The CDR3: CASSDDRGLAREQFF. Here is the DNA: TGTGCCAGCAGTGACGACAGGGGGCTAGCTCGAGAGCAGTTCTTC. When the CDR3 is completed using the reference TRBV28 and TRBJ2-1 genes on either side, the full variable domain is DVKVTQSSRYLVKRTGEKVFLECVQDMDHENMFWYRQDPGLGLRLIYFSYDVKMKEKGDIPEGYSVSREKKERFSLILESASTNQTSMYLCASSDDRGLAREQFFGPGTRLTVL.